The 11 T cell receptor beta chains given below trace back to one sample, sequenced in a study of CD8 T cells in ankylosing spondylitis. Findings of the study overall: A motif in TCR beta, a set of 8 or 9 highly homologous variants, appeared characteristic of ankylosing spondylitis blood.

Their antigens remain unidentified. TCRdb re-called the 5' RACE reads through MiXCR, storing one row per CDR3 protein. The sample includes about 400,000 distinct CDR3 sequences, 20% to 25% of them seen just once. Sequences were obtained from blood, either unsorted or a sorted T cell fraction (not recorded which). The receptors originated from a male donor with ankylosing spondylitis.

The chain joins TRBV19 to TRBJ2-1; a weak D match, TRBD1 (6 bases). The CDR3 is 13 amino acids. Trimming pared 8 bases from V and 4 bases from J, leaving 12 bases between. CDR1 is LNHDA, CDR2 SQIVND, per germline (reference sequence). The CDR3 protein is CASQQGQYNEQFF. In DNA, the CDR3 is TGTGCCAGTCAACAGGGACAATACAATGAGCAGTTCTTC.

In this sample, this clonotype turned up a few times. The chain combines TRBV15 with TRBJ2-3, with 8 bases lining up with TRBD2. The CDR3 consists of 18 residues. After removal of 0 bases from V and 2 bases from J, the junction contained 10 bases not matched to a gene. CDR1 is LNHNV and CDR2 is YYDKDF in the germline V gene (reference sequence). CDR3 nucleotide sequence: TGTGCCACCAGCAGAGATCTTCGGCGGGAGGAGTACACAGATACGCAGTATTTT. Protein sequence: CATSRDLRREEYTDTQYF.

CDR3 sequence: CASSARGLAGPNTGELFF. For the CDR3, the DNA is TGTGCCAGCAGCGCACGGGGACTAGCGGGACCGAACACCGGGGAGCTGTTTTTT. The rearrangement joins TRBV9 to TRBJ2-2, with 13 positions matching TRBD2. V was pared by 3 bases and J by 0 bases, with 5 bases of the junction left unmatched. This CDR3 is built from 18 residues. Germline CDR1 and CDR2: SGDLS and YYNGEE.

The chain carries TRBV4-1 and TRBJ2-2; 7 nucleotides line up with TRBD1. Trimming at V came to 4 bases and at J to 0 bases, leaving 5 bases not matched to a gene. This CDR3 has 16 residues. Germline V gene data show CDR1 as MGHRA and CDR2 as YSYEKL. The chain's CDR3 is CASSLWTGANTGELFF. The DNA of the CDR3 is TGCGCCAGCAGCCTTTGGACAGGAGCGAACACCGGGGAGCTGTTTTTT.

The gene calls are TRBV20-1 and TRBJ2-7; D may be TRBD2 (6 bases). The CDR3 has 14 residues. The germline CDR1 and CDR2 sequences are DFQATT and SNEGSKA (reference sequence). Deletions cut 5 bases from V and 0 bases from J, with 14 bases between. This CDR3 reads CSALTSWSSYEQYF. CDR3 nucleotide sequence: TGCAGTGCTTTGACTAGTTGGAGCTCCTACGAGCAGTACTTC.

In its sample, this clonotype was seen a few times. Written as DNA, the CDR3 is TGTGCCAGCAGCCTCGCGCAGGATACGACCCAGCATTTT. The encoded protein is CASSLAQDTTQHF. The chain couples TRBV2 to TRBJ1-5; no firm D call. The V gene lost 6 bases and the J gene lost 11 bases, with 17 bases spanning the gap. Germline CDR1 SNHLY, CDR2 FYNNEI. CDR3 length equals 13 residues.

The rearrangement joins TRBV12-3 or TRBV12-4 to TRBJ2-5, with D perhaps TRBD2 (5 bases). V was cut by 3 bases and J by 5 bases, with 10 bases left in between. The CDR3 has 13 residues. The CDR3 sequence is CASSFQAGETQYF. The CDR3 DNA sequence: TGTGCCAGCAGTTTTCAGGCGGGCGAGACCCAGTACTTC.

This clonotype occurred once. The chain joins TRBV28 to TRBJ1-1, with 9 bases that match TRBD1. This CDR3 is built from 15 residues. V gave up 5 bases and J gave up 1 base; unmatched junction bases: 5. Germline V gene data show CDR1 as MDHEN and CDR2 as SYDVKM. This CDR3 is CASSRDRVTNTEAFF. In nucleotides, the CDR3 is TGTGCCAGCAGTCGGGACAGGGTTACGAACACTGAAGCTTTCTTT.

The J gene is TRBJ2-1, the V gene TRBV5-1; no definite D call. V lost 4 bases and J lost 4, with 15 bases in between. Germline CDR1 SGHRS, CDR2 YFSETQ. CDR3 size: 15 residues. The CDR3 protein is CASSPDLIRYNEQFF. Here the CDR3 DNA reads TGCGCCAGCAGCCCCGACTTGATTCGATACAATGAGCAGTTCTTC.

Here the CDR3 DNA reads TGCAGCGTTGCACTAGCGGGAGGTGGTGAGCAGTTCTTC. As protein: CSVALAGGGEQFF. This chain connects TRBV29-1 to TRBJ2-1; 12 bases map to TRBD2. J was trimmed by 9 bases and V by 4 bases; bases with no gene match: 4. The CDR3 is 13 residues long. CDR1 and CDR2 from the germline V gene are SQVTM and ANQGSEA.

V is TRBV11-1 and J is TRBJ2-1, with 12 bases aligning to TRBD1. Trimming at V came to 4 bases and at J to 9 bases, leaving 19 bases not matched to a gene. The germline gives CDR1 SGHAT, CDR2 FQDESV (reference sequence). CDR3 length: 19 residues. The CDR3 here is CASSSTGTGGLSGIFEQFF. In nucleotides, the CDR3 is TGTGCCAGCAGCTCGACCGGGACAGGGGGCCTTAGCGGGATATTTGAGCAGTTCTTC.